Listed below are T cell receptor beta chains from one sample, sequenced in a study of blood T cell repertoires in COVID-19. Profiling relied on immunoSEQ multiplex PCR, and the TCRdb table lists in-frame clones only, not all of them. The sample lists about 160,000 clones; 85% were seen once. Sequenced sample: peripheral blood. The receptors were gathered from a human donor with acute or convalescent COVID-19. The donor label of this sample is uncertain. Each CDR3 is given with its conserved first and last residue. The order of the fields is V gene, D gene, clone size, J gene, CDR3 protein, CDR3 DNA. A D gene is named only where the DNA matches it firmly. Size is stated for part of the rows, as once, few or many counts, or as a class when the clone is expanded.

v_gene: TRBV15
d_gene: NA
abundance: NA
j_gene: TRBJ1-4
CDR3aa: CATSRDSGVANEKLFF
CDR3nt: TGTGCCACCAGCAGAGATAGCGGGGTGGCTAATGAAAAACTGTTTTTT

v_gene: TRBV5-1
d_gene: NA
abundance: few
j_gene: TRBJ2-7
CDR3aa: CASSLNSITYEQYF
CDR3nt: TGCGCCAGCAGCTTGAACTCGATTACCTACGAGCAGTACTTC

v_gene: TRBV9
d_gene: TRBD1
abundance: NA
j_gene: TRBJ1-1
CDR3aa: CASSVGRGRTEAFF
CDR3nt: TGTGCCAGCAGCGTAGGCAGGGGGCGGACTGAAGCTTTCTTT

v_gene: TRBV7-7
d_gene: TRBD1
abundance: NA
j_gene: TRBJ1-5
CDR3aa: CASSSDRGYQPQHF
CDR3nt: TGTGCCAGCAGCTCGGACAGGGGGTATCAGCCCCAGCATTTT

v_gene: TRBV28
d_gene: TRBD1
abundance: once
j_gene: TRBJ1-2
CDR3aa: CATYPAGQGYGYTF
CDR3nt: TGTGCCACCTACCCTGCGGGACAGGGGTATGGCTACACCTTC

v_gene: TRBV4-3
d_gene: NA
abundance: NA
j_gene: TRBJ1-2
CDR3aa: CASSQDYSPGVNYGYTF
CDR3nt: TGCGCCAGCAGCCAAGATTATTCGCCAGGGGTCAACTATGGCTACACCTTC

v_gene: TRBV2
d_gene: NA
abundance: NA
j_gene: TRBJ2-7
CDR3aa: CASSGSRAGEQYF
CDR3nt: TGTGCCAGCAGCGGATCCAGGGCGGGAGAGCAGTACTTC

v_gene: TRBV7-9
d_gene: NA
abundance: NA
j_gene: TRBJ1-3
CDR3aa: CASSFPSLRGTTIYF
CDR3nt: TGTGCCAGCAGCTTTCCTAGTCTCAGGGGAACCACCATATATTTT

v_gene: TRBV19
d_gene: NA
abundance: NA
j_gene: TRBJ2-7
CDR3aa: CASSISGTQSSYEQYF
CDR3nt: TGTGCCAGTAGTATCTCCGGGACTCAAAGCTCCTACGAGCAGTACTTC

v_gene: TRBV30
d_gene: TRBD1
abundance: few
j_gene: TRBJ1-2
CDR3aa: CAWAGDRVSYGYTF
CDR3nt: TGTGCCTGGGCCGGGGACAGGGTATCCTATGGCTACACCTTC

v_gene: TRBV7-2
d_gene: NA
abundance: NA
j_gene: TRBJ2-6
CDR3aa: CASSLMDTISGANVLTF
CDR3nt: TGTGCCAGCAGCTTAATGGACACAATCTCTGGGGCCAACGTCCTGACTTTC

v_gene: TRBV18
d_gene: NA
abundance: NA
j_gene: TRBJ2-1
CDR3aa: CASSPGGFQVNEQFF
CDR3nt: TGTGCCAGCTCACCAGGAGGGTTTCAGGTCAATGAGCAGTTCTTC

v_gene: TRBV5-1
d_gene: NA
abundance: NA
j_gene: TRBJ2-5
CDR3aa: CASSLSAGGETQYF
CDR3nt: TGCGCCAGCAGCTTGTCGGCAGGGGGGGAGACCCAGTACTTC

v_gene: TRBV5-6
d_gene: NA
abundance: once
j_gene: TRBJ2-5
CDR3aa: CASSSGFEETQYF
CDR3nt: TGTGCCAGCAGCTCAGGGTTTGAAGAGACCCAGTACTTC

v_gene: TRBV6-2/TRBV6-3
d_gene: TRBD1
abundance: NA
j_gene: TRBJ2-7
CDR3aa: CASSYSPGTVNSYEQYF
CDR3nt: TGTGCCAGCAGTTACTCGCCCGGGACAGTCAACTCCTACGAGCAGTACTTC

v_gene: TRBV30
d_gene: NA
abundance: NA
j_gene: TRBJ1-4
CDR3aa: CAWSRGGEKLFF
CDR3nt: TGTGCCTGGAGTAGGGGGGGGGAAAAACTGTTTTTT